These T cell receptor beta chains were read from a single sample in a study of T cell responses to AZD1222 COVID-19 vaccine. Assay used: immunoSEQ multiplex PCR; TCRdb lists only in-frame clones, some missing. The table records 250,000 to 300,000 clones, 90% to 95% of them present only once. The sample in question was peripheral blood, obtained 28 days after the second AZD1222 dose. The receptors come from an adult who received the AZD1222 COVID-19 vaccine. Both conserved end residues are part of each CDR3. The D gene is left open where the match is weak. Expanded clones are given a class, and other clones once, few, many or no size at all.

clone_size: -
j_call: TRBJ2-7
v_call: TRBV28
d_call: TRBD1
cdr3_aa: CASNLPLTGGINEQYF
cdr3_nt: TGTGCCAGCAACCTCCCCTTGACAGGGGGCATCAACGAGCAGTACTTC

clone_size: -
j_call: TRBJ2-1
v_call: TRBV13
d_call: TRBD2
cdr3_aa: CASRLAGPYNEQFF
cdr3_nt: TGTGCCAGCAGACTAGCGGGACCTTACAATGAGCAGTTCTTC

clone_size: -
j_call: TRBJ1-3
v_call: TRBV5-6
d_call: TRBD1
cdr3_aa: CASSMDRGAHTIYF
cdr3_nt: TGTGCCAGCAGCATGGACAGGGGAGCACACACCATATATTTT

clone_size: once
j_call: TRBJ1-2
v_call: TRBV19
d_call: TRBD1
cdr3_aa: CASRTGTGSYGYTF
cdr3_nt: TGTGCCAGTAGGACCGGGACAGGGAGCTATGGCTACACCTTC

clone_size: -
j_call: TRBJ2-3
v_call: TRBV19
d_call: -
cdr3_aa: CARFLPWPFTDTQYF
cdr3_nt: TGTGCCCGCTTCTTACCTTGGCCCTTCACAGATACGCAGTATTTT

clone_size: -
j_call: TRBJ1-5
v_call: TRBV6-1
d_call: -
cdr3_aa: CASSESRGTTGQPQHF
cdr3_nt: TGTGCCAGCAGTGAATCCCGGGGGACCACCGGGCAGCCCCAGCATTTT

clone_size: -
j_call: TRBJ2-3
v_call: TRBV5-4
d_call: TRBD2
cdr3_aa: CASSLGGRVDTQYF
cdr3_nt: TGTGCCAGCAGCTTAGGCGGGAGGGTGGATACGCAGTATTTT

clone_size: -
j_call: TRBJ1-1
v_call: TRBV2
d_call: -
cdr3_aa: CASHRVDPAGMNTEAFF
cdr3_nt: TGTGCCAGCCACAGAGTGGACCCCGCCGGCATGAACACTGAAGCTTTCTTT

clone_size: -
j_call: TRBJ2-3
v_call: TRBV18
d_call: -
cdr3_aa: CASSPLDGADTQYF
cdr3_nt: TGTGCCAGCTCACCACTGGACGGGGCAGATACGCAGTATTTT

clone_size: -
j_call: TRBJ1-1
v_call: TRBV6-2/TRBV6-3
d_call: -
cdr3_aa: CASSPRQVGEAFF
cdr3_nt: TGTGCCAGCAGTCCCCGACAGGTTGGGGAAGCTTTCTTT

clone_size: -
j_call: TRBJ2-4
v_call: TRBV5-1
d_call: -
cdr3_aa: CASSPALVQAKNIQYF
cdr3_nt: TGCGCCAGCAGCCCCGCCCTAGTACAAGCCAAAAACATTCAGTACTTC

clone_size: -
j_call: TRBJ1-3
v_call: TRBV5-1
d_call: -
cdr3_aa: CASRREGMNSGNTIYF
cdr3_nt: TGCGCCAGCAGGCGGGAAGGGATGAACTCTGGAAACACCATATATTTT

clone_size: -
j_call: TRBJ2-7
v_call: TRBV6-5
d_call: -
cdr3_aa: CASRPELISSYEQYF
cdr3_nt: TGTGCCAGCAGACCAGAACTTATCAGCTCCTACGAGCAGTACTTC

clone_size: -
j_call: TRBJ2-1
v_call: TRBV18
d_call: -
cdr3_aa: CASTLRGLHEQFF
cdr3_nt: TGTGCCAGCACCCTACGGGGCCTCCATGAGCAGTTCTTC

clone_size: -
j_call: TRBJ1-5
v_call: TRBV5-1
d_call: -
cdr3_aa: CASSLGAGDSNQPQHF
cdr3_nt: TGCGCCAGCAGCTTGGGGGCAGGGGATAGCAATCAGCCCCAGCATTTT

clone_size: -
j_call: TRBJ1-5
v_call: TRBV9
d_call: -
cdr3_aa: CASSVNLRPFIDQPQHF
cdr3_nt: TGTGCCAGCAGCGTCAACCTTAGGCCCTTTATAGATCAGCCCCAGCATTTT

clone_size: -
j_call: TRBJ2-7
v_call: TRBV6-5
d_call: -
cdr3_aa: CASSYGQGINYEQYF
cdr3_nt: TGTGCCAGCAGTTATGGGCAGGGGATCAACTACGAGCAGTACTTC

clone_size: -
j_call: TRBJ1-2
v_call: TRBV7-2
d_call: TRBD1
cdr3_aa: CASSSRQGWDGYTF
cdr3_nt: TGTGCCAGCAGCTCCCGACAGGGGTGGGATGGCTACACCTTC

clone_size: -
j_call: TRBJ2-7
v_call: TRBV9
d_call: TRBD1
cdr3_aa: CASSSHPGQGAKEQYF
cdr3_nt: TGTGCCAGCAGCTCACACCCGGGACAGGGGGCTAAGGAGCAGTACTTC

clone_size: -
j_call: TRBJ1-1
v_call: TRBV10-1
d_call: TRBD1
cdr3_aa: CASSEYRTGGTEAFF
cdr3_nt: TGCGCCAGCAGTGAGTATCGGACAGGGGGCACTGAAGCTTTCTTT

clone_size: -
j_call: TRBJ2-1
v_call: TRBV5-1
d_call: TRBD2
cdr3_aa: CASSLVAGGSSNEQFF
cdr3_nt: TGCGCCAGCAGCTTGGTGGCGGGAGGGTCATCCAATGAGCAGTTCTTC

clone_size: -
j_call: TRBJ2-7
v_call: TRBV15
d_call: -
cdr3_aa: CATSRDQGHKVF
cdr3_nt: TGTGCCACCAGCAGAGATCAGGGACACAAAGTCTTC

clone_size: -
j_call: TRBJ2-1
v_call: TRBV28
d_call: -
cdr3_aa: CASRRERGYYNEQFF
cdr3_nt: TGTGCCTCACGAAGGGAGAGGGGGTACTACAATGAGCAGTTCTTC

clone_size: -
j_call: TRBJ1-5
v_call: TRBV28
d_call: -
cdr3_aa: CASRSRENSNQPQHF
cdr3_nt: TGTGCCAGCAGGTCAAGGGAGAACAGCAATCAGCCCCAGCATTTT

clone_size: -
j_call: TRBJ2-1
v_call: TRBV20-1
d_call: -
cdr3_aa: CSATKQEQFF
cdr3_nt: TGCAGTGCTACTAAGCAGGAGCAGTTCTTC

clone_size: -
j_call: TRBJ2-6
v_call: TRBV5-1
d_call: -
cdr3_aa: CASSPSLGSGANVLTF
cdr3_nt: TGCGCCAGCAGCCCCTCTTTGGGCTCTGGGGCCAACGTCCTGACTTTC

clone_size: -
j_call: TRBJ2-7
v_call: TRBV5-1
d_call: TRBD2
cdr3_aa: CASSPGTSGLTYEQYF
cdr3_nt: TGCGCCAGCAGCCCCGGGACTAGCGGGTTAACCTACGAGCAGTACTTC

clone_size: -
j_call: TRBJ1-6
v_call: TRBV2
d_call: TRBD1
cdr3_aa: CASRTDRGANSPLHF
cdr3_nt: TGTGCCAGCAGGACCGACAGGGGTGCTAATTCACCCCTCCACTTT

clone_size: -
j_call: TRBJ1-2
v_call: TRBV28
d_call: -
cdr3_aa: CASSTPGPNYGYTF
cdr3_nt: TGTGCCAGCAGTACCCCGGGACCGAACTATGGCTACACCTTC